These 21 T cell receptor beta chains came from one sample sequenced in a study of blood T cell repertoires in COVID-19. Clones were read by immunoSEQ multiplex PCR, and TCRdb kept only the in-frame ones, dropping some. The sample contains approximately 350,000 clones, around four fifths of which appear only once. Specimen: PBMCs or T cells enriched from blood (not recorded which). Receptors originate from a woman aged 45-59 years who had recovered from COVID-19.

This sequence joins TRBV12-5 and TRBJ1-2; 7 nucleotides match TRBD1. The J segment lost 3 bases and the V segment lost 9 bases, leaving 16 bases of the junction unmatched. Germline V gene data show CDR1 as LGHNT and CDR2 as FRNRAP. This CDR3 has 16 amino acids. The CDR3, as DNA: TGTGCTAGGGGGGACAGTGGTAGATATCCCGACTATGGCTACACCTTC. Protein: CARGDSGRYPDYGYTF.

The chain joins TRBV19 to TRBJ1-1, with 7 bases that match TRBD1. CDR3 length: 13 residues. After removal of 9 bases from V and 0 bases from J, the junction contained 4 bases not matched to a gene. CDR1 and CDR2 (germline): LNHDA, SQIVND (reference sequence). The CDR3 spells CASNRGVNTEAFF. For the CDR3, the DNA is TGTGCCAGCAACAGGGGCGTGAACACTGAAGCTTTCTTT.

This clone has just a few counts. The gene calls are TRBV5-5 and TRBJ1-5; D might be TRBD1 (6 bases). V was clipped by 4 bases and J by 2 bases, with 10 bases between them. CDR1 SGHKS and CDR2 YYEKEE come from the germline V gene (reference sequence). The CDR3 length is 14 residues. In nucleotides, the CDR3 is TGTGCCAGCAGCCAGGGGACGGGCAATCAGCCCCAGCATTTT. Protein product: CASSQGTGNQPQHF. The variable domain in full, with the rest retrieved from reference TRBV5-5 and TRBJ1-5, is DAGVTQSPTHLIKTRGQQVTLRCSPISGHKSVSWYQQVLGQGPQFIFQYYEKEERGRGNFPDRFSARQFPNYSSELNVNALLLGDSALYLCASSQGTGNQPQHFGDGTRLSIL.

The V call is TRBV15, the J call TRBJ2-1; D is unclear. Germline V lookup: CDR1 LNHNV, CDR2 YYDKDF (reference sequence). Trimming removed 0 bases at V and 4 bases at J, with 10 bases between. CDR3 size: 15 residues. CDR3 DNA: TGTGCCACCAGCAGAGATCTCGCGGAATACAATGAGCAGTTCTTC. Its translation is CATSRDLAEYNEQFF.

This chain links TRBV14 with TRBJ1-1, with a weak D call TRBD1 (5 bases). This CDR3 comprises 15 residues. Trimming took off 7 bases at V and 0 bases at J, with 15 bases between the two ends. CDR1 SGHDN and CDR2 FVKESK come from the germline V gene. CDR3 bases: TGTGCCAGCACGCCAGGAGGGACTATGAACACTGAAGCTTTCTTT. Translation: CASTPGGTMNTEAFF. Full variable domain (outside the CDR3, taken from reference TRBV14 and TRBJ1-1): EAGVTQFPSHSVIEKGQTVTLRCDPISGHDNLYWYRRVMGKEIKFLLHFVKESKQDESGMPNNRFLAERTGGTYSTLKVQPAELEDSGVYFCASTPGGTMNTEAFFGQGTRLTVV.

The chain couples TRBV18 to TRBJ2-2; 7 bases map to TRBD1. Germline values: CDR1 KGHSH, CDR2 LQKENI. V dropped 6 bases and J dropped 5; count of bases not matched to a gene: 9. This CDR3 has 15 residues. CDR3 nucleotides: TGTGCCAGCTCTCCTACAGGGGCCAAGACCGGGGAGCTGTTTTTT. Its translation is CASSPTGAKTGELFF.

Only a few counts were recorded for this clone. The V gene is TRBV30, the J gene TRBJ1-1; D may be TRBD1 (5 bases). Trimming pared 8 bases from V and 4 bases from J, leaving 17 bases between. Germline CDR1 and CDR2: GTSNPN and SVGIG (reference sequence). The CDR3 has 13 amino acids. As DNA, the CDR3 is TGTGCCCGAACCCTGGGGGGAAGCACTGAAGCTTTCTTT. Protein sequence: CARTLGGSTEAFF.

CDR3 residues: CASSLATTGTNEKLFF. In DNA, the CDR3 is TGTGCCAGCAGCTTAGCCACGACAGGGACTAATGAAAAACTGTTTTTT. V usage is TRBV7-6 and J usage is TRBJ1-4; 7 bases line up with TRBD1. CDR3 length equals 16 residues. With 0 bases clipped from V and 2 bases from J, the junction kept 3 bases outside the gene matches. Looked up from germline, CDR1 is SGHVS and CDR2 is FNYEAQ. The full variable domain, completed using reference TRBV7-6 and TRBJ1-4, is GAGVSQSPRYKVTKRGQDVALRCDPISGHVSLYWYRQALGQGPEFLTYFNYEAQQDKSGLPNDRFSAERPEGSISTLTIQRTEQRDSAMYRCASSLATTGTNEKLFFGSGTQLSVL.

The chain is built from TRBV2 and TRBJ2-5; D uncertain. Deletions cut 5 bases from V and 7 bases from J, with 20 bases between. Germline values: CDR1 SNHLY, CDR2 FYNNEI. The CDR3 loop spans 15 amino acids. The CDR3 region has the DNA TGTGCCAGCAGTAATCCATCCGAAGAGGTCGCGACCCAGTACTTC. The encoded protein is CASSNPSEEVATQYF.

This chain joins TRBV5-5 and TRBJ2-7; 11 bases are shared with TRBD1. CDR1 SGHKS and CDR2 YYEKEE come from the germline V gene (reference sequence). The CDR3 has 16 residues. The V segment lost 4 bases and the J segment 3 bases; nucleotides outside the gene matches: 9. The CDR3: CASSQPPGQGDYEQYF. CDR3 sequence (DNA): TGTGCCAGCAGCCAGCCCCCGGGACAGGGGGACTACGAGCAGTACTTC.

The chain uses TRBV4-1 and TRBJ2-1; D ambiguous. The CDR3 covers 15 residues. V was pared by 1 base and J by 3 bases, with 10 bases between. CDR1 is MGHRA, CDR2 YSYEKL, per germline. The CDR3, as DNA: TGCGCCAGCAGCCAAGGTAGCCGGATCTACAATGAGCAGTTCTTC. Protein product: CASSQGSRIYNEQFF.

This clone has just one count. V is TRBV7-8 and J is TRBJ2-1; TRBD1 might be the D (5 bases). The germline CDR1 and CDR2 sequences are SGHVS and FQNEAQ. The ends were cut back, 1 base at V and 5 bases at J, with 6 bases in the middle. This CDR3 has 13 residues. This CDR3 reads CASSLDRNNEQFF. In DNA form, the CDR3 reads TGTGCCAGCAGCTTAGACAGGAACAATGAGCAGTTCTTC.

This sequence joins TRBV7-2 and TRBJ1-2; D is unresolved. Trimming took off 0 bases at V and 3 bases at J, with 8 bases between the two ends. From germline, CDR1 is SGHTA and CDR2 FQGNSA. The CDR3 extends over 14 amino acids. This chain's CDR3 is CASSLATADYGYTF. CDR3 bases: TGTGCCAGCAGCTTAGCGACGGCGGACTATGGCTACACCTTC.

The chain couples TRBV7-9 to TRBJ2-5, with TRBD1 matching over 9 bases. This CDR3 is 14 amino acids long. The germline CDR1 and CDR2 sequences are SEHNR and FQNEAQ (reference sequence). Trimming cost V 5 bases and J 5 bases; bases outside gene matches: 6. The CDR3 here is CASSVGQGGETQYF. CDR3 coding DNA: TGTGCCAGCAGCGTGGGACAGGGAGGGGAGACCCAGTACTTC.

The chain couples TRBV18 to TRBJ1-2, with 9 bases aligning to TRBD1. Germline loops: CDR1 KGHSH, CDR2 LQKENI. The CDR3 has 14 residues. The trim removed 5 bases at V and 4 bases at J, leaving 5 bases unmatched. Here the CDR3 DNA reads TGTGCCAGCTCAGTCGGGACAGGGATCTATGGCTACACCTTC. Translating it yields CASSVGTGIYGYTF.

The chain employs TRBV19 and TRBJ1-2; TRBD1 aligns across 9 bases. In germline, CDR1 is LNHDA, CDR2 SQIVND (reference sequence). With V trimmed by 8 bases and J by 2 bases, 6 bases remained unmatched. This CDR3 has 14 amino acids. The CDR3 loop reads CASGTGTGNYGYTF. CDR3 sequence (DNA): TGTGCCAGTGGCACCGGGACAGGGAACTATGGCTACACCTTC. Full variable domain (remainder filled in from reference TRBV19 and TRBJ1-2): DGGITQSPKYLFRKEGQNVTLSCEQNLNHDAMYWYRQDPGQGLRLIYYSQIVNDFQKGDIAEGYSVSREKKESFPLTVTSAQKNPTAFYLCASGTGTGNYGYTFGSGTRLTVV.

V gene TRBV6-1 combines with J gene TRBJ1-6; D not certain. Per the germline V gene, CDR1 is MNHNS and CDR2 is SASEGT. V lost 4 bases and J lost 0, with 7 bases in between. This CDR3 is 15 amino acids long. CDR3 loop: CASSAASSYNSPLHF. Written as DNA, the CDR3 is TGTGCCAGCAGTGCAGCCAGCTCCTATAATTCACCCCTCCACTTT.

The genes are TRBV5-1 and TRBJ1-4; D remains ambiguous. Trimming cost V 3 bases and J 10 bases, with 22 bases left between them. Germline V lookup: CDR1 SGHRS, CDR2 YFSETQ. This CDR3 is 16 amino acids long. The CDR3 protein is CASSYTADLDRGKLFF. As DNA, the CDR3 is TGCGCCAGCAGCTACACGGCAGACCTCGACCGGGGAAAACTGTTTTTT.

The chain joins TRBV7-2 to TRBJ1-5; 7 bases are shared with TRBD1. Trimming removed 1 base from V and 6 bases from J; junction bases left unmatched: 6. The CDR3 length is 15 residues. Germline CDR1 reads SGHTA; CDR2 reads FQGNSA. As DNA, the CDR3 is TGTGCCAGCAGCTTAGAGGGCCAGGGGGGTCAGCCCCAGCATTTT. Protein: CASSLEGQGGQPQHF. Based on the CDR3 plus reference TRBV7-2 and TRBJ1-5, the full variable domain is GAGVSQSPSNKVTEKGKDVELRCDPISGHTALYWYRQSLGQGLEFLIYFQGNSAPDKSGLPSDRFSAERTGGSVSTLTIQRTQQEDSAVYLCASSLEGQGGQPQHFGDGTRLSIL.

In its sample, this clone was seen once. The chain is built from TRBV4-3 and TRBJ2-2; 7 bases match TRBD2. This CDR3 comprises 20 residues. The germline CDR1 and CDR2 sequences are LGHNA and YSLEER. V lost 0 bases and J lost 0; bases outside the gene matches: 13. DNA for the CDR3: TGCGCCAGCAGCCAAGATGGGGTGGTTAGCGGGTCTACGAACACCGGGGAGCTGTTTTTT. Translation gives CASSQDGVVSGSTNTGELFF.

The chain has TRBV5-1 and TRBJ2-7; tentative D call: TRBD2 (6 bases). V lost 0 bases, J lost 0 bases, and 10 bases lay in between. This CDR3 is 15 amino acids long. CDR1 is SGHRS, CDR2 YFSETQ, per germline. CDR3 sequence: CASSLGGGGSYEQYF. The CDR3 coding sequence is TGCGCCAGCAGCTTGGGTGGGGGAGGCTCCTACGAGCAGTACTTC.